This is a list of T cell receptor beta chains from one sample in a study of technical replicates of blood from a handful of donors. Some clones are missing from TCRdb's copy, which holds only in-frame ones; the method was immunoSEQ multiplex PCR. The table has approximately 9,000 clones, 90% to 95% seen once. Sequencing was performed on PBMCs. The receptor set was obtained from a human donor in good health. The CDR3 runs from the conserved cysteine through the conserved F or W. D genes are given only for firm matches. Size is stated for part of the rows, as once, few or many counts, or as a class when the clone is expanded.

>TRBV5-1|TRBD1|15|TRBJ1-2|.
CASSFGRQGDYGYTF
TGCGCCAGCAGCTTCGGTAGACAGGGCGACTATGGCTACACCTTC
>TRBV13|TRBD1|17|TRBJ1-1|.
CASSAPGQGAEGTEAFF
TGTGCCAGCAGCGCGCCGGGACAGGGGGCGGAGGGCACTGAAGCTTTCTTT
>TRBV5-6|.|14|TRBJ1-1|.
CASSPQDSYTEAFF
TGTGCCAGCAGCCCCCAGGACAGTTACACTGAAGCTTTCTTT
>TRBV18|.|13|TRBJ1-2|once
CASSPPAGLGYTF
TGTGCCAGCTCACCTCCGGCAGGGCTTGGCTACACCTTC
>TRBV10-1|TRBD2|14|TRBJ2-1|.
CASSLAGEENEQFF
TGCGCCAGCAGTTTAGCGGGAGAGGAAAATGAGCAGTTCTTC
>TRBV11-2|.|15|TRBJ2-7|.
CASSLESGPSYEQYF
TGTGCCAGCAGCTTAGAATCAGGGCCGTCCTACGAGCAGTACTTC
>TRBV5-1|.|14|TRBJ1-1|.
CASSDGGVDTEAFF
TGCGCCAGCAGCGATGGGGGGGTTGACACTGAAGCTTTCTTT
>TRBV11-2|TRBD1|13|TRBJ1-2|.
CASSLRDRGLYTF
TGTGCCAGCAGCCTTCGGGACAGGGGCCTCTACACCTTC
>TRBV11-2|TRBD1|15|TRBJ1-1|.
CASSLVQGAAIEAFF
TGTGCCAGCAGCTTAGTACAGGGGGCCGCTATTGAAGCTTTCTTT
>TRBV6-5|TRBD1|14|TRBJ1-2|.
CASTRDSGGYGYTF
TGTGCCAGCACCCGGGACAGTGGTGGCTATGGCTACACCTTC
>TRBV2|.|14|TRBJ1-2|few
CASSQGSANYGYTF
TGTGCCAGCAGTCAGGGTTCTGCTAACTATGGCTACACCTTC
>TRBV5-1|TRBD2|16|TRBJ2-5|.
CASSRTSGSGWETQYF
TGCGCCAGCAGCCGGACTAGCGGGAGCGGGTGGGAGACCCAGTACTTC
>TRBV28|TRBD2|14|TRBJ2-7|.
CASTRTSGRYEQYF
TGTGCCAGCACCCGGACTAGCGGACGCTACGAGCAGTACTTC
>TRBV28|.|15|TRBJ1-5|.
CASSLRRDLNQPQHF
TGTGCCAGCAGTTTACGTCGGGACTTAAATCAGCCCCAGCATTTT
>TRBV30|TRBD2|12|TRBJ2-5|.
CAWGAGQETQYF
TGTGCCTGGGGAGCGGGACAAGAGACCCAGTACTTC